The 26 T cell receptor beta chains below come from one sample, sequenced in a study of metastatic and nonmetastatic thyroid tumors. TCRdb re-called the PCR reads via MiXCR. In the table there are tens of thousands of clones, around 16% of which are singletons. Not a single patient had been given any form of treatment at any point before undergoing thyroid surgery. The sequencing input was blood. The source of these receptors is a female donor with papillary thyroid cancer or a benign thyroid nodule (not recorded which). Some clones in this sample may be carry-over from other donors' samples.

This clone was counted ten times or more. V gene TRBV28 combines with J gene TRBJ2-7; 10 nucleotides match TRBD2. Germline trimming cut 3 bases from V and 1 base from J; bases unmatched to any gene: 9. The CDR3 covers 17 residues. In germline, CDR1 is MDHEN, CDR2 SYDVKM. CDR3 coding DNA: TGTGCCAGCAGTTTCTTGGCTAGCGGGAGCGGGTCCTACGAGCAGTACTTC. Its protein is CASSFLASGSGSYEQYF.

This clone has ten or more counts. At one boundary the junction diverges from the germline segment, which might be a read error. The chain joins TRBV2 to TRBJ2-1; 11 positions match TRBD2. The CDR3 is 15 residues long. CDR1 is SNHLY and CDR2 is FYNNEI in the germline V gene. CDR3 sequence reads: CASREGTSGYNEQFF. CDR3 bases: TGTGCCAGCAGGGAAGGGACTAGCGGCTACAATGAGCAGTTCTTC.

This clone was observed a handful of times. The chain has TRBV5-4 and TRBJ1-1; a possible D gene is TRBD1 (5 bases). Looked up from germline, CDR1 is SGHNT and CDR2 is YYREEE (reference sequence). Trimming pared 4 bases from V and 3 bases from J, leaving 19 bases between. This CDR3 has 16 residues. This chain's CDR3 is CASSMFGAYTDTEAFF. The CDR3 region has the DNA TGTGCCAGCAGCATGTTCGGGGCCTACACGGACACTGAAGCTTTCTTT.

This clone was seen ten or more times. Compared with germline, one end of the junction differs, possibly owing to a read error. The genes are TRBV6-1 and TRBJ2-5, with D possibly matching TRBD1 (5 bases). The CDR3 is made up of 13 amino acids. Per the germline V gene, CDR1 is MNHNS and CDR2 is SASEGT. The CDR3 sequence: CASSEDRQETQYF. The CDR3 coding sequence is TGTGCCAGCAGCGAAGACAGACAAGAGACCCAGTACTTC.

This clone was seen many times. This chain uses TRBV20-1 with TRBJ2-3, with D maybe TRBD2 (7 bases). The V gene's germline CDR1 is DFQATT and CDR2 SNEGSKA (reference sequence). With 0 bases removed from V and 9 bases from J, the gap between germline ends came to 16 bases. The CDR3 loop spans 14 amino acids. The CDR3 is CSARDGRGQETQYF. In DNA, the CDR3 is TGCAGTGCTAGAGATGGGCGGGGGCAAGAAACGCAGTATTTT.

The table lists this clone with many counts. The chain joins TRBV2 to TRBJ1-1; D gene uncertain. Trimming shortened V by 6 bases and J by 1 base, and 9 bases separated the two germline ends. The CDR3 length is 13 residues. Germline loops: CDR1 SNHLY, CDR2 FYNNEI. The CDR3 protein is CASSPTQNTEAFF. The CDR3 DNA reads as TGTGCCAGCAGCCCTACACAGAACACTGAAGCTTTCTTT.

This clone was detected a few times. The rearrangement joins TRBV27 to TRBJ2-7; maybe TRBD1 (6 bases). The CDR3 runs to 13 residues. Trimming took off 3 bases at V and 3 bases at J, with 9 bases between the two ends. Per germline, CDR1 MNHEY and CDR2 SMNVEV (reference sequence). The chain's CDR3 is CASSFQGGYEQYF. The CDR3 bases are TGTGCCAGCAGTTTCCAAGGGGGCTACGAGCAGTACTTC.

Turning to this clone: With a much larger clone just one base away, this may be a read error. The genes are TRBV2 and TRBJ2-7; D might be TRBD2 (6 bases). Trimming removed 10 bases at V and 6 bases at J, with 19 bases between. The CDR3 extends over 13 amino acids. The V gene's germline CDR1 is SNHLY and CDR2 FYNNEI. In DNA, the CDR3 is TGTGCCAATACACTCGGGAGAGAGTGCGAGCAGTACTTC. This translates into CANTLGRECEQYF.

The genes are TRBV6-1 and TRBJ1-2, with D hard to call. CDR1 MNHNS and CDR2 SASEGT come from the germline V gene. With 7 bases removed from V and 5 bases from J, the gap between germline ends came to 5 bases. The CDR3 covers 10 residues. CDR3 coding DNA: TGTGCCAGCATGGAATATGGCTACACCTTC. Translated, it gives CASMEYGYTF.

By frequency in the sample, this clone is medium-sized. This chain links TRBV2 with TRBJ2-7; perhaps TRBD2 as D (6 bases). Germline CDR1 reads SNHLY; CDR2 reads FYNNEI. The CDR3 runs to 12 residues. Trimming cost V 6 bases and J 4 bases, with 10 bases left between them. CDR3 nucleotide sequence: TGTGCCAGCAGGGGCGGAGGGTACGAGCAGTACTTC. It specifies CASRGGGYEQYF.

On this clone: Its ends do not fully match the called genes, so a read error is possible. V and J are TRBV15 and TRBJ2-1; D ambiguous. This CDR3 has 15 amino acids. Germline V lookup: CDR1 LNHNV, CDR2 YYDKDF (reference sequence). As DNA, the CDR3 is TGTGCCACCAGTAGAGATGCCAGGATGGGCAATGAGCAGTTCTTC. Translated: CATSRDARMGNEQFF.

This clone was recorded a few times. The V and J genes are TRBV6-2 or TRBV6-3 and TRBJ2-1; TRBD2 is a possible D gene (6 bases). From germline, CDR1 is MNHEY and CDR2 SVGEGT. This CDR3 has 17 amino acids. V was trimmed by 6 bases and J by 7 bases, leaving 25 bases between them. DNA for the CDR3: TGTGCCAGCAGCTCTAGGGTAACTATTGGGAGGTTTAATGAGCAGTTCTTC. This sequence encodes CASSSRVTIGRFNEQFF.

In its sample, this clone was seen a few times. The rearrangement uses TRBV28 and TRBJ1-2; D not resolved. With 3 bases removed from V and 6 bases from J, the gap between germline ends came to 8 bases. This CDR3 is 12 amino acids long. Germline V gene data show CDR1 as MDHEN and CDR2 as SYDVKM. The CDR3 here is CASSFSGDGYTF. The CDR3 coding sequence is TGTGCCAGCAGTTTTAGTGGGGATGGCTACACCTTC.

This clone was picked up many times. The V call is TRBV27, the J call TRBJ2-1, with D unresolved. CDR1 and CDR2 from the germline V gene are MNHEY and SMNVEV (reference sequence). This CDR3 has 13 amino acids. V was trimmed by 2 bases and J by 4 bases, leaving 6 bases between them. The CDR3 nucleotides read TGTGCCAGCAGTTTACTAGTTTACAATGAGCAGTTCTTC. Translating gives CASSLLVYNEQFF.

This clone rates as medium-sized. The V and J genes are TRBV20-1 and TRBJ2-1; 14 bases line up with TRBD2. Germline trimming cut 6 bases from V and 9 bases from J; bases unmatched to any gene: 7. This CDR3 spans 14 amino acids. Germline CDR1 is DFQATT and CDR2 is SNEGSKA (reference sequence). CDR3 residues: CSAWGLAGVSEQFF. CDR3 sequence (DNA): TGCAGTGCCTGGGGACTAGCGGGAGTAAGTGAGCAGTTCTTC.

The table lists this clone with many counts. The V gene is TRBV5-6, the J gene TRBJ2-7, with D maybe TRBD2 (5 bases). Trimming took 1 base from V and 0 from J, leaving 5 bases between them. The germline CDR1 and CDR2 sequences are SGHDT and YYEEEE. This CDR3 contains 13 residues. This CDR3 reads CASSLTSSYEQYF. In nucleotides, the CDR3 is TGTGCCAGCAGCTTGACTAGCTCCTACGAGCAGTACTTC.

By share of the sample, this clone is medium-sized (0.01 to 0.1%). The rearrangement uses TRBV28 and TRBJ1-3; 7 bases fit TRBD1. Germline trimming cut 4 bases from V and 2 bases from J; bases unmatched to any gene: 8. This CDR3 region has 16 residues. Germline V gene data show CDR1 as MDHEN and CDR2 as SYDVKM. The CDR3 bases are TGTGCCAGCAGTTCACCAGGGGGTAGAGCTGGAAACACCATATATTTT. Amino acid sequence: CASSSPGGRAGNTIYF.

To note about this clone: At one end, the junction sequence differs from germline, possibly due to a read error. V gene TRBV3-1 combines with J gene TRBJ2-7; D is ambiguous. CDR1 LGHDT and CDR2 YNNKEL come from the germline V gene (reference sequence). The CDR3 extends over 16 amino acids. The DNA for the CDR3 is TGTGTCAGCAGCCAAGATTTGGGGATAGGATCCTACGAGCAGTACTTC. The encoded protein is CVSSQDLGIGSYEQYF.

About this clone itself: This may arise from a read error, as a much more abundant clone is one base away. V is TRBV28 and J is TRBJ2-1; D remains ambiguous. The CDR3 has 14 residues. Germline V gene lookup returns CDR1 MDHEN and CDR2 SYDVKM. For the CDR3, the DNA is TGTGCCAGCCGACAAGGCGCCTCCTACAACGAGCAGTTCTTC. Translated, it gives CASRQGASYNEQFF.

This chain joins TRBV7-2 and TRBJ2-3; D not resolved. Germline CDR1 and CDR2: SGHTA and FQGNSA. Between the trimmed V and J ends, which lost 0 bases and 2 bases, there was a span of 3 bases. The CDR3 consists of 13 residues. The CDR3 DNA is TGTGCCAGCAGCTTAGCCACCACAGATACGCAGTATTTT. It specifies CASSLATTDTQYF. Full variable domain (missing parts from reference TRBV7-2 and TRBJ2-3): GAGVSQSPSNKVTEKGKDVELRCDPISGHTALYWYRQSLGQGLEFLIYFQGNSAPDKSGLPSDRFSAERTGGSVSTLTIQRTQQEDSAVYLCASSLATTDTQYFGPGTRLTVL.

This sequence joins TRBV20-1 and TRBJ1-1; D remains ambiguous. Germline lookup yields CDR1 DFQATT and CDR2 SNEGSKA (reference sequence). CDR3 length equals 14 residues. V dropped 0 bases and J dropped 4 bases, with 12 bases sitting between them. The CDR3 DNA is TGCAGTGCTAGAGATCATCGGAGGGCCACTGAAGCTTTCTTT. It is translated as CSARDHRRATEAFF.

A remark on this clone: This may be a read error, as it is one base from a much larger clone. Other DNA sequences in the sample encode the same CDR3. The CDR3 DNA reads as TGTGCCAGCAGTTTAACAGGGATGTACGACAGCAATCAGCCCCAGCATTTT. It codes for CASSLTGMYDSNQPQHF. The rearrangement uses TRBV28 and TRBJ1-5; D might be TRBD1 (6 bases). Germline CDR1 is MDHEN and CDR2 is SYDVKM. V dropped 2 bases and J dropped 1 base, with 15 bases sitting between them. The CDR3 spans 17 residues.

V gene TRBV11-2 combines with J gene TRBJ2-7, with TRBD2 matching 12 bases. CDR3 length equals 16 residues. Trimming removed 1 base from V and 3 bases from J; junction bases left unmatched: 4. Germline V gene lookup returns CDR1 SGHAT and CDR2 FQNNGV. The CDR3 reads CASSLVPSGRGYEQYF. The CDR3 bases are TGTGCCAGCAGCTTAGTCCCTAGCGGGAGGGGCTACGAGCAGTACTTC. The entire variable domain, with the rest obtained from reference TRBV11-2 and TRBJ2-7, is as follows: EAGVAQSPRYKIIEKRQSVAFWCNPISGHATLYWYQQILGQGPKLLIQFQNNGVVDDSQLPKDRFSAERLKGVDSTLKIQPAKLEDSAVYLCASSLVPSGRGYEQYFGPGTRLTVT.

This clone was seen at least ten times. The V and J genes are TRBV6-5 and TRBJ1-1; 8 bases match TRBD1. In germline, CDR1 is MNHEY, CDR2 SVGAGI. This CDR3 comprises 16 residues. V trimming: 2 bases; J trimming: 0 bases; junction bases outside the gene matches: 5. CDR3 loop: CASSYESGGMNTEAFF. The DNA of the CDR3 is TGTGCCAGCAGTTACGAATCAGGGGGCATGAACACTGAAGCTTTCTTT.

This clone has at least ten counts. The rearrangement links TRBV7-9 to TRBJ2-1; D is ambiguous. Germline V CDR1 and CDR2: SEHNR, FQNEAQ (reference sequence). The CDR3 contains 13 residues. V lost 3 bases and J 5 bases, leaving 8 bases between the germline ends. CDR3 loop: CASSLMVNNEQFF. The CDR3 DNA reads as TGTGCCAGCAGCTTGATGGTAAACAATGAGCAGTTCTTC.

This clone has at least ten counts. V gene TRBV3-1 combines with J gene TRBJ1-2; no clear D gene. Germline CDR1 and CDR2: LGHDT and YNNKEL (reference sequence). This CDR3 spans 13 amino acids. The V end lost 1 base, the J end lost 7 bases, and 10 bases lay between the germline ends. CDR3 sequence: CASSQGAGRGYTF. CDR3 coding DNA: TGTGCCAGCAGCCAAGGGGCAGGTCGTGGCTACACCTTC.